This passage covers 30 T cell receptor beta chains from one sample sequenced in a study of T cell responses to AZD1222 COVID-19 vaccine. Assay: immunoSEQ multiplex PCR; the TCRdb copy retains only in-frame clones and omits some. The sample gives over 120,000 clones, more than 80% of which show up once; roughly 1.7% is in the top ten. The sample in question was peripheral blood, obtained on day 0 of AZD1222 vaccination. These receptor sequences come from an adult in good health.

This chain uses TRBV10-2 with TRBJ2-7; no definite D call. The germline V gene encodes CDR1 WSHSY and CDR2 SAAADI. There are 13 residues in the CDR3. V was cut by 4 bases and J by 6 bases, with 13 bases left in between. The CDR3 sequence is CASSGNRASEQYF. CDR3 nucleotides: TGCGCCAGCAGTGGCAATCGGGCCTCCGAGCAGTACTTC.

CDR3 amino acids: CASSISGGLGNTIYF. CDR3 coding DNA: TGTGCCAGTAGTATATCCGGTGGGCTCGGAAACACCATATATTTT. This chain joins TRBV19 and TRBJ1-3; D uncertain. V gave up 2 bases and J gave up 4 bases, with 12 bases separating them. The CDR3 totals 15 residues. The germline gives CDR1 LNHDA, CDR2 SQIVND (reference sequence).

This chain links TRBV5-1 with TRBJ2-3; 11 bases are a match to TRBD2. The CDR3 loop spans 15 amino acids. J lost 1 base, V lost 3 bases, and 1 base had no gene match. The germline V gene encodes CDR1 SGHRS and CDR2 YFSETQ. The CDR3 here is CASSWGLAGTDTQYF. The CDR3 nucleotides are TGCGCCAGCAGCTGGGGACTAGCGGGCACAGATACGCAGTATTTT.

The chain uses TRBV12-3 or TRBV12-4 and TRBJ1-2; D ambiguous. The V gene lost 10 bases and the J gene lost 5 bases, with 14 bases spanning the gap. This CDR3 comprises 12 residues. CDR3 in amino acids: CATTGIGYGYTF. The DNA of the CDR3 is TGTGCCACAACGGGGATAGGTTATGGCTACACCTTC.

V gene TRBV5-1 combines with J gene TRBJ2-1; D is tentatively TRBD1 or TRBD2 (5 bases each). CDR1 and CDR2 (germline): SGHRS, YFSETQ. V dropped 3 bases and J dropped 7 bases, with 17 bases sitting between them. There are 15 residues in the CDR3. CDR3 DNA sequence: TGCGCCAGCAGCTCTACCCCGAGGGGCTCGAATGAGCAGTTCTTC. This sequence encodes CASSSTPRGSNEQFF.

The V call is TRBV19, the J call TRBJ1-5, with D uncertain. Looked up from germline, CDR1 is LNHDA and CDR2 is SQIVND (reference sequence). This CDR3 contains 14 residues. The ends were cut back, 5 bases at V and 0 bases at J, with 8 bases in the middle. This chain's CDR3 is CASSHGYSNQPQHF. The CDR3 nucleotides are TGTGCCAGTAGTCACGGCTATAGCAATCAGCCCCAGCATTTT.

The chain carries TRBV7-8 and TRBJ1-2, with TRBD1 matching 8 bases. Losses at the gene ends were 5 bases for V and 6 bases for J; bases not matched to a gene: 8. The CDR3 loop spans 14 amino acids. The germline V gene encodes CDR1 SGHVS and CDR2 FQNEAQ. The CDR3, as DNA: TGTGCCAGCAGCGCCGAGGACAGGGATCATGGCTACACCTTC. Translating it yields CASSAEDRDHGYTF.

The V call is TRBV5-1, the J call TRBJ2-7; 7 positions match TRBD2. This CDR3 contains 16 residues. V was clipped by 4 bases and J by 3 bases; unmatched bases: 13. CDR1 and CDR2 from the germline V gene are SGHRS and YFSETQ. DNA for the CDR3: TGCGCCAGCAGCAGGTGGGGGGGAGGTGATGGCTACGAGCAGTACTTC. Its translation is CASSRWGGGDGYEQYF.

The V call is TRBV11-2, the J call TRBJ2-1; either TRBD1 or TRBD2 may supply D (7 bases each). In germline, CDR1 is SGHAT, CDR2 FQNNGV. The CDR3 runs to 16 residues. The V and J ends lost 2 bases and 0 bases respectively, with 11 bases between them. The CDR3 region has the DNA TGTGCCAGCAGCTTACAGGGGGGGAGCTCCTACAATGAGCAGTTCTTC. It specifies CASSLQGGSSYNEQFF.

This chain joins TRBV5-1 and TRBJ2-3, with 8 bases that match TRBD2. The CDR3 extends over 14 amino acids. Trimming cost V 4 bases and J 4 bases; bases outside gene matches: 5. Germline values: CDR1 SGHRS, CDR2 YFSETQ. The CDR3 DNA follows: TGCGCCAGCAGCCCCGGGGGGGTGGCAGATACGCAGTATTTT. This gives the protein CASSPGGVADTQYF.

CDR3 nucleotides: TGTGCCAGCAGTGAACTCAGGGGGCGGCAGCCCCAGCATTTT. This sequence encodes CASSELRGRQPQHF. The rearrangement links TRBV6-1 to TRBJ1-5, with TRBD1 matching 8 bases. The CDR3 runs to 14 residues. The junction had 4 bases not matched to a gene; V was cut back by 2 bases and J by 7 bases. Germline V gene sequence: CDR1 MNHNS, CDR2 SASEGT.

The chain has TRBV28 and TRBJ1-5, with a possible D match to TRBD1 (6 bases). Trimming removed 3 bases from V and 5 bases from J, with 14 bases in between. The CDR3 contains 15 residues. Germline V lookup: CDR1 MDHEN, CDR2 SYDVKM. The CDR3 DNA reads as TGTGCCAGCAGTTTTATCAGGGGCAACTATCAGCCCCAGCATTTT. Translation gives CASSFIRGNYQPQHF.

The CDR3 DNA follows: TGCAGCGTCTTGACAGGGGGCGATCAGCCCCAGCATTTT. Translating it yields CSVLTGGDQPQHF. The gene calls are TRBV29-1 and TRBJ1-5; 10 nucleotides line up with TRBD1. Germline V gives CDR1 SQVTM, CDR2 ANQGSEA. There are 13 residues in the CDR3. V trimming: 6 bases; J trimming: 5 bases; junction bases outside the gene matches: 4.

CDR3 in DNA: TGTGCCAGCAGCATAAGTGGTGCCGGGGAGCTGTTTTTT. This translates into CASSISGAGELFF. The chain recombines TRBV5-4 with TRBJ2-2; unclear D gene. This CDR3 contains 13 residues. Germline V gives CDR1 SGHNT, CDR2 YYREEE (reference sequence). V gave up 4 bases and J gave up 6 bases, with 10 bases separating them.

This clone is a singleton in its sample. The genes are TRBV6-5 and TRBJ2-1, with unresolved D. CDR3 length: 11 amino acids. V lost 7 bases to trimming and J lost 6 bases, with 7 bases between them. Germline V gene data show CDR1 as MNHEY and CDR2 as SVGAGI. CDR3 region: CASTQGNEQFF. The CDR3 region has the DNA TGTGCCAGCACCCAAGGCAATGAGCAGTTCTTC.

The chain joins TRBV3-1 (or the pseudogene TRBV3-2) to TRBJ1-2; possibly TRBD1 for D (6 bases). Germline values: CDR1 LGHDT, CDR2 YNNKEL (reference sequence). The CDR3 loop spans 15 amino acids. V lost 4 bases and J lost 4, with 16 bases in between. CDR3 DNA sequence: TGTGCCAGCAGCCCCTCTTTGGGGGCCGGCTATGGCTACACCTTC. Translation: CASSPSLGAGYGYTF.

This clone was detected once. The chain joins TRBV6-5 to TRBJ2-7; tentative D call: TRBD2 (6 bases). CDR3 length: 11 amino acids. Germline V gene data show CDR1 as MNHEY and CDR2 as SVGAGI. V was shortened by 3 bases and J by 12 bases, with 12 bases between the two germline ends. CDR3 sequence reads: CASSYPGLLYF. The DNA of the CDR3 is TGTGCCAGCAGTTATCCGGGACTGTTGTACTTC.

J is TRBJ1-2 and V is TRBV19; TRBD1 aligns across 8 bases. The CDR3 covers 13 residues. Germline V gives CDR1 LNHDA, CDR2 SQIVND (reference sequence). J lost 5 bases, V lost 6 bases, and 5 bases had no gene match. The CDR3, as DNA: TGTGCCAGTAGACCGGGACAGGTGTATGGCTACACCTTC. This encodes CASRPGQVYGYTF.

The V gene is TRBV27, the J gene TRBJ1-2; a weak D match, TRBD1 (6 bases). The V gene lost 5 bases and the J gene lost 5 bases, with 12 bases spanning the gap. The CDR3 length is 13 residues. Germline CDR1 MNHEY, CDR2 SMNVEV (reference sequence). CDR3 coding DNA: TGTGCCAGCAGTCAGGACAGCATATATGGCTACACCTTC. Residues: CASSQDSIYGYTF.

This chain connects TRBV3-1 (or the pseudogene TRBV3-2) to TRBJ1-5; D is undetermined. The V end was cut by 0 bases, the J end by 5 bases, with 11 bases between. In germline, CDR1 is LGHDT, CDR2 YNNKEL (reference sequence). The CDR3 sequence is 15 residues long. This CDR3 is CASSQDLNSYQPQHF. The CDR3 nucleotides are TGTGCCAGCAGCCAAGATCTGAACAGTTATCAGCCCCAGCATTTT.

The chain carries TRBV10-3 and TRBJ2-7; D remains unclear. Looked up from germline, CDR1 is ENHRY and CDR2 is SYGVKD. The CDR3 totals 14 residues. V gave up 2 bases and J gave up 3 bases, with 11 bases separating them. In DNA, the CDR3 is TGTGCCATCAGTGAGCCCCCCACGGGCTACGAGCAGTACTTC. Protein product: CAISEPPTGYEQYF.

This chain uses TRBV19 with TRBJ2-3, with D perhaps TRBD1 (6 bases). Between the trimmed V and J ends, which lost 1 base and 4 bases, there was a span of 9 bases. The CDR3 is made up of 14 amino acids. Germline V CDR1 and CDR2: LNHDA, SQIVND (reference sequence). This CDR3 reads CASSIARGPDTQYF. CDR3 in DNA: TGTGCCAGTAGTATAGCCAGGGGCCCAGATACGCAGTATTTT.

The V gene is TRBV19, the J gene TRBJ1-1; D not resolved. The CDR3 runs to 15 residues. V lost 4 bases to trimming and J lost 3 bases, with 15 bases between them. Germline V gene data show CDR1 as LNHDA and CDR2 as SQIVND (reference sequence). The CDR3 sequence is CASSTPGLRYTEAFF. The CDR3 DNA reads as TGTGCCAGTAGTACCCCTGGGTTACGCTACACTGAAGCTTTCTTT.

In DNA, the CDR3 is TGTGCCAGCACCTCCGGGAAGTTAGAGACCCAGTACTTC. Translated, it gives CASTSGKLETQYF. The chain links TRBV5-4 to TRBJ2-5; D possibly corresponds to TRBD2 (5 bases). The CDR3 consists of 13 residues. V lost 6 bases and J lost 4, with 13 bases in between. Germline V gives CDR1 SGHNT, CDR2 YYREEE (reference sequence).

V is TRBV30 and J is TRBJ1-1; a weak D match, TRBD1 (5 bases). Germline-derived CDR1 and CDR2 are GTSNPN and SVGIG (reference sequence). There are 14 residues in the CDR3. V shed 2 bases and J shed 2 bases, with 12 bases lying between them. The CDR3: CAWSHDSSNTEAFF. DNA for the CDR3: TGTGCCTGGAGTCACGACAGTTCAAACACTGAAGCTTTCTTT.

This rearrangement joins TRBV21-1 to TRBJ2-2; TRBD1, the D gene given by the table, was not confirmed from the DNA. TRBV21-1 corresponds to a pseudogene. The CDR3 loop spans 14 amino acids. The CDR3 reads CASSKGGRDGELFF. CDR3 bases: TGTGCCAGCAGCAAAGGTGGCAGGGACGGGGAGCTGTTTTTT.

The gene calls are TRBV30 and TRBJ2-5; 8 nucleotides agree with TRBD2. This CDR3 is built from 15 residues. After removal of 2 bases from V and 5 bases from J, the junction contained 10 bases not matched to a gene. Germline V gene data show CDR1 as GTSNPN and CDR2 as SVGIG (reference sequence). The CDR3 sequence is CAWSTASGLRETQYF. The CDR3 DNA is TGTGCCTGGAGTACGGCTAGCGGGCTGAGGGAGACCCAGTACTTC.

CDR3 protein: CASSPRFSSYEQFF. The CDR3 nucleotides read TGTGCCAGCAGTCCCCGGTTTAGCTCCTATGAGCAGTTCTTC. The rearrangement joins TRBV27 to TRBJ2-1; D not certain. The V end lost 5 bases, the J end lost 8 bases, and 16 bases lay between the germline ends. Germline CDR1 and CDR2: MNHEY and SMNVEV (reference sequence). This CDR3 has 14 amino acids.

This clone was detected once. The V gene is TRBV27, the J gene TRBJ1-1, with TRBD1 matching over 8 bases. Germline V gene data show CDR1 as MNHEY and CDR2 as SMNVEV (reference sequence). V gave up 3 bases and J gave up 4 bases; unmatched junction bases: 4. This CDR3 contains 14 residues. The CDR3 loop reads CASSLDRVSTEAFF. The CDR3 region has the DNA TGTGCCAGCAGTTTGGACAGGGTCAGCACTGAAGCTTTCTTT.

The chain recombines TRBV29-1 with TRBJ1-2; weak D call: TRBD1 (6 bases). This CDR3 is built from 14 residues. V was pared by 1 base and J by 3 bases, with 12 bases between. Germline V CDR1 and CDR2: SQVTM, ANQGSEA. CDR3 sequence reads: CSVEVPGAYYGYTF. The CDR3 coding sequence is TGCAGCGTTGAAGTGCCAGGGGCGTACTATGGCTACACCTTC.